The present T cell receptor (beta chain) was sequenced within a study of beta chain features in type 1 diabetes. Across the study: The study examined 90 million to 130 million sorted cells across all samples.

From germline, CDR1 is DFQATT and CDR2 SNEGSKA (reference sequence). This CDR3 has 11 residues. Trimming took off 3 bases at V and 10 bases at J, with 12 bases between the two ends. CD45RO/CCR7/CD25/CD127/CD95/CD27 sorting isolated CD4+ naive, central memory, regulatory and stem cell-like memory cells. Study-wide results and limits: Type 1 diabetes patients had fewer VDJ junction insertions and more deletions.

Since all of the isolated RNA was reverse transcribed, expressed TCRB transcripts were what got sequenced. Sequencing was performed with immunoSEQ multiplex PCR; in TCRdb, only in-frame clones are kept and a portion is missing. The data show roughly 450,000 clones, roughly an eighth seen once. About this clone itself: The antigen remains unidentified.

This clonotype was sampled from a woman aged 18-30 years in good health. The J gene is TRBJ1-1, the V gene TRBV20-1; perhaps TRBD1 as D (6 bases). The sequenced sample consisted of naive CD4+ T cells from blood. CDR3 in DNA: TGCAGTGCTAGCCTGGGGGCGCGAGCTTTCTTT. Its protein product is CSASLGARAFF.